This T cell receptor (beta chain) originates from a study of blood T cell repertoires in COVID-19. Study context: Researchers got acute and convalescent COVID-19 samples from the United States, Italy and Spain.

V lost 0 bases and J 4 bases, leaving 13 bases between the germline ends. The CDR3 loop spans 15 amino acids. Germline lookup yields CDR1 SGHNT and CDR2 YYREEE (reference sequence). In its sample, this clone was seen a few times. TCRdb's copy holds only in-frame clones and misses some; the assay was immunoSEQ multiplex PCR. The sample carries roughly 100,000 clones, 84% recorded once. The TCR originated in a human donor in a cohort sampled during active COVID-19. Sequencing input: peripheral blood. V and J are TRBV5-4 and TRBJ1-2, with D perhaps matching TRBD1 (5 bases). CDR3 bases: TGTGCCAGCAGCTTGGCAGGGCCTTATGCCTATGGCTACACCTTC. This translates into CASSLAGPYAYGYTF. Supplemented by reference TRBV5-4 and TRBJ1-2, the full variable domain reads ETGVTQSPTHLIKTRGQQVTLRCSSQSGHNTVSWYQQALGQGPQFIFQYYREEENGRGNFPPRFSGLQFPNYSSELNVNALELDDSALYLCASSLAGPYAYGYTFGSGTRLTVV.